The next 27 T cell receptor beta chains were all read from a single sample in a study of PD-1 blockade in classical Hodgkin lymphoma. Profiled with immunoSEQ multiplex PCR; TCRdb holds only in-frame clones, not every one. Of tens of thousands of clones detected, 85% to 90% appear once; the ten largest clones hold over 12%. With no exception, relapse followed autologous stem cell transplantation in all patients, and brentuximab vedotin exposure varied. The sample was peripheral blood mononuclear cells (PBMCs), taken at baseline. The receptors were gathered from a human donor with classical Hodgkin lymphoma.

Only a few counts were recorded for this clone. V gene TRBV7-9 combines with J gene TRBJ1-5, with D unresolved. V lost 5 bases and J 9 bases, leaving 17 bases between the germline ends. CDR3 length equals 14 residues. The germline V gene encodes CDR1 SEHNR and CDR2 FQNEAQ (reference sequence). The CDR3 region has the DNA TGTGCCAGCAGCGGAGAGGGCAGGCTCTTGCCCCAGCATTTT. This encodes CASSGEGRLLPQHF. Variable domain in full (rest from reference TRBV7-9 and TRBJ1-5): DTGVSQNPRHKITKRGQNVTFRCDPISEHNRLYWYRQTLGQGPEFLTYFQNEAQLEKSRLLSDRFSAERPKGSFSTLEIQRTEQGDSAMYLCASSGEGRLLPQHFGDGTRLSIL.

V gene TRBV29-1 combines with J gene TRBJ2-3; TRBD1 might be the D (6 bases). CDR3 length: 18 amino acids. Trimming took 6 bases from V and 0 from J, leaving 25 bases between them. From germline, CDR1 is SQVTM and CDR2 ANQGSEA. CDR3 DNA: TGCAGCGTGGTCCGGCCGGGACATGCCGATCCCAGCACAGATACGCAGTATTTT. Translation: CSVVRPGHADPSTDTQYF.

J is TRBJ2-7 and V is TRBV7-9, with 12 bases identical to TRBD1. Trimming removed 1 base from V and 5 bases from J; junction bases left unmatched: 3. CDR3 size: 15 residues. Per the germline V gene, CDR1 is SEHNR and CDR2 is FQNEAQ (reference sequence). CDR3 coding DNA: TGTGCCAGCAGCTTAGAGGGGACAGGGGGCCACGAGCAGTACTTC. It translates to CASSLEGTGGHEQYF. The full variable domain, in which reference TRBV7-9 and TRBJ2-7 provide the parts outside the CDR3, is DTGVSQNPRHKITKRGQNVTFRCDPISEHNRLYWYRQTLGQGPEFLTYFQNEAQLEKSRLLSDRFSAERPKGSFSTLEIQRTEQGDSAMYLCASSLEGTGGHEQYFGPGTRLTVT.

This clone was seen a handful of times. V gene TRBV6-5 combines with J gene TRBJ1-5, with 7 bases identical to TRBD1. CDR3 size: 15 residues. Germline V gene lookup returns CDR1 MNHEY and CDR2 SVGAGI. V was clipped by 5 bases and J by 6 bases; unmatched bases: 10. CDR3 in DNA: TGTGCCAGCAGTACCGGACAGGAAGAGAGTCAGCCCCAGCATTTT. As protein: CASSTGQEESQPQHF.

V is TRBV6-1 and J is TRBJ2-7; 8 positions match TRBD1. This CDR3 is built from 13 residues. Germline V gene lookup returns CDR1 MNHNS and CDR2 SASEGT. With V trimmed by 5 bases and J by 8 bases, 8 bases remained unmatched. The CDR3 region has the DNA TGTGCCAGCAGTAGGGACAGGTCTGGAAAGCAGTACTTC. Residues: CASSRDRSGKQYF.

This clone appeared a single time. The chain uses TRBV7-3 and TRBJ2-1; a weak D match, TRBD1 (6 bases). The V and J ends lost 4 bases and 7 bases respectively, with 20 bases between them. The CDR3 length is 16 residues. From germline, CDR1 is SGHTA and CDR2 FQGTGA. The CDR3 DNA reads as TGTGCCAGCAGCTCGGCAGGGATGGGAAGGGGGAATGAGCAGTTCTTC. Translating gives CASSSAGMGRGNEQFF.

In nucleotides, the CDR3 is TGTGCCAGCAGCTACGGACCCGGGGTTCAAGAGACCCAGTACTTC. It codes for CASSYGPGVQETQYF. The chain has TRBV7-6 and TRBJ2-5; possible D gene TRBD2, 5 bases. Germline assignment: CDR1 SGHVS and CDR2 FNYEAQ. The V and J ends lost 4 bases and 2 bases respectively, with 14 bases between them. The length of the CDR3 is 15 residues.

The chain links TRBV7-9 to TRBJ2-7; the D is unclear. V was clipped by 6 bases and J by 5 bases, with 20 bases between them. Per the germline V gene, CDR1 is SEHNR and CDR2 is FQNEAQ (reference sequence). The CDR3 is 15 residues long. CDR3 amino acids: CASRRLDLVTDEQYF. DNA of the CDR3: TGTGCCAGCAGACGTCTCGATCTAGTAACGGACGAGCAGTACTTC.

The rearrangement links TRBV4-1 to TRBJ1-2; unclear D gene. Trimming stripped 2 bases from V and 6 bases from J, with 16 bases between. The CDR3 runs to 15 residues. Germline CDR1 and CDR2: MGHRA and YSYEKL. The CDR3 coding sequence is TGCGCCAGCAGCCAAATCCTAACACTTGCTGATGGCTACACCTTC. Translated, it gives CASSQILTLADGYTF.

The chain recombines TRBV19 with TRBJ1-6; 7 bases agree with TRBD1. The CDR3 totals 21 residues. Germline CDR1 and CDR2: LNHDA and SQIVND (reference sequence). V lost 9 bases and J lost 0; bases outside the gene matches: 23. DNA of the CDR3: TGTGCCAGGCCGACAGGGCGAGATCTTCCCAAGAGGAGCTCCTATAATTCACCCCTCCACTTT. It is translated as CARPTGRDLPKRSSYNSPLHF.

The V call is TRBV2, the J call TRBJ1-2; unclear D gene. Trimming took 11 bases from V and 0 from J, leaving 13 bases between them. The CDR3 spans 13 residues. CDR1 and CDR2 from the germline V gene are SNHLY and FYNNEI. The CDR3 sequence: CALWVGANYGYTF. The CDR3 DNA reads TGTGCCCTCTGGGTAGGCGCTAACTATGGCTACACCTTC. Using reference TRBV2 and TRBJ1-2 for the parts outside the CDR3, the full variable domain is EPEVTQTPSHQVTQMGQEVILRCVPISNHLYFYWYRQILGQKVEFLVSFYNNEISEKSEIFDDQFSVERPDGSNFTLKIRSTKLEDSAMYFCALWVGANYGYTFGSGTRLTVV.

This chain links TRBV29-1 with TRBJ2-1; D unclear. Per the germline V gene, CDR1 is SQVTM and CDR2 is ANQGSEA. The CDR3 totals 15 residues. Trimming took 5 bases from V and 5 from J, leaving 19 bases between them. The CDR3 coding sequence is TGCAGCGTTCTTGAGTTGCTGACCGGAAACAATGAGCAGTTCTTC. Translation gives CSVLELLTGNNEQFF.

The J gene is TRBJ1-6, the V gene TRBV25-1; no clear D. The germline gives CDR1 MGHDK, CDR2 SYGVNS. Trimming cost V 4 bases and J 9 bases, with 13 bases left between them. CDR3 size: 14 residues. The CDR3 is CASSAIVTGSPLHF. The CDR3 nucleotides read TGTGCCAGCAGTGCCATTGTGACCGGTTCACCCCTCCACTTT.

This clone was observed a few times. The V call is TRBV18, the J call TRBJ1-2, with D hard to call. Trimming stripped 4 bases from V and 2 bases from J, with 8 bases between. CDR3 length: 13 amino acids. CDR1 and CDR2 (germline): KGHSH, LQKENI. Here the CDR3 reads CASSRTENYGYTF. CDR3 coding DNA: TGTGCCAGCTCACGGACGGAGAACTATGGCTACACCTTC. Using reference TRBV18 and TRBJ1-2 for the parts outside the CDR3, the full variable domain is NAGVMQNPRHLVRRRGQEARLRCSPMKGHSHVYWYRQLPEEGLKFMVYLQKENIIDESGMPKERFSAEFPKEGPSILRIQQVVRGDSAAYFCASSRTENYGYTFGSGTRLTVV.

This CDR3 is CASSLWTPDDQPQHF. CDR3 nucleotide sequence: TGTGCCAGCAGTTTATGGACCCCGGACGATCAGCCCCAGCATTTT. This chain uses TRBV28 with TRBJ1-5; no clear D gene. The V gene's germline CDR1 is MDHEN and CDR2 SYDVKM. Trimming took 0 bases from V and 5 from J, leaving 11 bases between them. The CDR3 covers 15 residues.

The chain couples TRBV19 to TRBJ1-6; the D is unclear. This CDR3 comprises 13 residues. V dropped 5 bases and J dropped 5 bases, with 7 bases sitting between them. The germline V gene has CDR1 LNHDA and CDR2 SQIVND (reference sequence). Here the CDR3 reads CASSVVDNSPLHF. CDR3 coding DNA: TGTGCCAGTAGTGTCGTGGATAATTCACCCCTCCACTTT.

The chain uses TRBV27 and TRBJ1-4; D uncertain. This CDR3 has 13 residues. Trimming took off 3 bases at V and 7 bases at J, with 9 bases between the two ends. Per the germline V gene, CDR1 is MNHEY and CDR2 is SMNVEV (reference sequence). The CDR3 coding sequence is TGTGCCAGCAGTTTCGGGTACCGTGAAAAACTGTTTTTT. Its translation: CASSFGYREKLFF.

CDR3 in DNA: TGTGCCAGCACTCCCCCGGGACAGGGGGGAGGGGAGCAGTACTTC. This translates into CASTPPGQGGGEQYF. V usage is TRBV25-1 and J usage is TRBJ2-7; the match to TRBD1 covers 11 bases. The germline CDR1 and CDR2 sequences are MGHDK and SYGVNS. V gave up 7 bases and J gave up 7 bases; unmatched junction bases: 12. The CDR3 spans 15 residues.

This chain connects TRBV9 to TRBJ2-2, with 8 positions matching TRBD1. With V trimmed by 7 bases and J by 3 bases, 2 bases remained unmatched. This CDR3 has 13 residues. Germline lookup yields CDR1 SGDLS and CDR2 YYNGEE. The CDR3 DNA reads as TGTGCCAGCGGACAGGGCCACACCGGGGAGCTGTTTTTT. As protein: CASGQGHTGELFF.

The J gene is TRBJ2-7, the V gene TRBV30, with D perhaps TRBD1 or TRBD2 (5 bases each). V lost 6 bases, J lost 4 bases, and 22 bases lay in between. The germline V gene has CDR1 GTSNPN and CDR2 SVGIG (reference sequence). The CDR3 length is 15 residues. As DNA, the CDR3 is TGTGCCTGCCTGAGGCGGATGGGGGTTGTATACGAGCAGTACTTC. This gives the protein CACLRRMGVVYEQYF.

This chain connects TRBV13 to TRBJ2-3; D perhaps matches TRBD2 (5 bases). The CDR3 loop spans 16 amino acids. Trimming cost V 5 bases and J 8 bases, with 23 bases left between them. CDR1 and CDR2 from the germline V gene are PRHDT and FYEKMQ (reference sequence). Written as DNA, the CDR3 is TGTGCCAGCAGCCCTCCGGGTAGCGTCTATGAGGGTACGCAGTATTTT. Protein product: CASSPPGSVYEGTQYF.

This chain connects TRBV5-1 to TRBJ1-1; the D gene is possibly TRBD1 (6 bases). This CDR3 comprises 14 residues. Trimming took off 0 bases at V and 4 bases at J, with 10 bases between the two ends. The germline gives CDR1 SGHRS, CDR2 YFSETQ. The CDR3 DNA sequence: TGCGCCAGCAGCTTGGCCCTGGGGGCCACTGAAGCTTTCTTT. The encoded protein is CASSLALGATEAFF.

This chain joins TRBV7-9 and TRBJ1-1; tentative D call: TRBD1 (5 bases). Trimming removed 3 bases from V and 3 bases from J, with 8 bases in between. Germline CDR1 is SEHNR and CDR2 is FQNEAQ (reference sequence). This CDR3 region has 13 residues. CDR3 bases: TGTGCCAGCAGCTTGGGGGTGGACACTGAAGCTTTCTTT. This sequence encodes CASSLGVDTEAFF.

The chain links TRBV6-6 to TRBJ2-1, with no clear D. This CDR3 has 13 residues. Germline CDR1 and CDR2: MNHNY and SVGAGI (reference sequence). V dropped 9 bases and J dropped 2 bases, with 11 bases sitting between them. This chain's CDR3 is CASGQQTYNEQFF. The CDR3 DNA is TGTGCCAGTGGGCAGCAAACCTACAATGAGCAGTTCTTC.

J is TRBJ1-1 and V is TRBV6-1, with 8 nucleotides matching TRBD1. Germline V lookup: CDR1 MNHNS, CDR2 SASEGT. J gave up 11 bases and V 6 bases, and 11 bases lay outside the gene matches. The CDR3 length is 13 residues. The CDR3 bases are TGTGCCAGCAGAACAACACAGGGGGTGGAGGCTTTCTTT. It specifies CASRTTQGVEAFF.

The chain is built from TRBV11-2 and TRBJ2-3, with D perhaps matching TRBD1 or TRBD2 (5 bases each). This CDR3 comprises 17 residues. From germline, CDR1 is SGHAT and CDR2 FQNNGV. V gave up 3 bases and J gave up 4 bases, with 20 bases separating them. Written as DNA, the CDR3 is TGTGCCAGCAGCTTCAGTCGGGGCACCCTAAGGGCAGATACGCAGTATTTT. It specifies CASSFSRGTLRADTQYF.

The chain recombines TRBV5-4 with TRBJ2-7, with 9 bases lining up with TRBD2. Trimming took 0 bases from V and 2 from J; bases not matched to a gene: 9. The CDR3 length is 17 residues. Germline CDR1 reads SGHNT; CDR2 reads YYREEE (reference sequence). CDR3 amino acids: CASSLAAGGASAYEQYF. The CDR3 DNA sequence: TGTGCCAGCAGCTTGGCAGCGGGGGGTGCTTCGGCCTACGAGCAGTACTTC.